The 8 T cell receptor beta chains presented below share a single source sample, sequenced in a study of post-analysis software for immune sequencing data. For these receptors, no antigen is known. Study results and limitations: Patients showed TRBV5-6, TRBV5-1 and TRBV20-1 among five TRBV segments more frequent than in controls.

The TCR beta cDNA libraries contained unique molecular identifiers. TCRdb re-called the PCR reads with MiXCR, one entry per CDR3 protein. The sample contains fewer than 850,000 distinct CDR3 sequences, approximately 44% of which appear only once. Input material: blood. These receptors were collected from a girl under 18 with multiple sclerosis.

The table lists this clonotype with a few counts. This chain uses TRBV7-9 with TRBJ2-1; the match to TRBD1 covers 7 bases. Per germline, CDR1 SEHNR and CDR2 FQNEAQ (reference sequence). This CDR3 has 14 amino acids. J was trimmed by 5 bases and V by 1 base; bases with no gene match: 2. The CDR3 sequence is CASSLGQGDNEQFF. The CDR3 nucleotides read TGTGCCAGCAGCTTAGGACAGGGCGACAATGAGCAGTTCTTC.

This clonotype was found once. In nucleotides, the CDR3 is TGTGCCAGCAGTAAGGGCCCCGGACAGACGAACACCGGGGAGCTGTTTTTT. As protein: CASSKGPGQTNTGELFF. The V call is TRBV12-3 or TRBV12-4, the J call TRBJ2-2; perhaps TRBD1 as D (6 bases). V dropped 5 bases and J dropped 0 bases, with 16 bases sitting between them. This CDR3 spans 17 amino acids.

The chain has TRBV15 and TRBJ2-1, with 8 bases that match TRBD2. Trimming cost V 0 bases and J 7 bases; bases outside gene matches: 5. This CDR3 is built from 15 residues. CDR1 LNHNV and CDR2 YYDKDF come from the germline V gene (reference sequence). The CDR3 nucleotides read TGTGCCACCAGCAGAGAACGGGGGGGGATAAATGAGCAGTTCTTC. This sequence encodes CATSRERGGINEQFF.

This sequence joins TRBV20-1 and TRBJ1-5, with 9 bases fitting TRBD1. The germline V gene encodes CDR1 DFQATT and CDR2 SNEGSKA (reference sequence). Trimming removed 3 bases from V and 11 bases from J; junction bases left unmatched: 5. There are 12 residues in the CDR3. The CDR3 region is CSARTGGWAQHF. CDR3 bases: TGCAGTGCTAGGACAGGGGGATGGGCCCAGCATTTT.

This clonotype was observed at least ten times. The rearrangement links TRBV6-5 to TRBJ2-4; D might be TRBD1 or TRBD2, each matching 6 bases. V shed 2 bases and J shed 14 bases, with 16 bases lying between them. Germline V gene lookup returns CDR1 MNHEY and CDR2 SVGAGI. The CDR3 consists of 13 residues. The CDR3 coding sequence is TGTGCCAGCAGTTACGGCCGGGGGCTTTTCGAGTACTTC. Translation gives CASSYGRGLFEYF.

This clonotype was counted between two and nine times. The chain employs TRBV29-1 and TRBJ2-7; D might be TRBD1 (5 bases). Germline CDR1 SQVTM, CDR2 ANQGSEA. The CDR3 spans 12 residues. Trimming took off 5 bases at V and 2 bases at J, with 10 bases between the two ends. CDR3: CSVKSTAYEQYF. The DNA for the CDR3 is TGCAGCGTTAAGTCGACAGCCTACGAGCAGTACTTC.

V gene TRBV20-1 combines with J gene TRBJ1-2; the match to TRBD1 covers 7 bases. V shed 6 bases, J shed 4 bases, and the junction held 8 bases outside the gene matches. Germline V gene sequence: CDR1 DFQATT, CDR2 SNEGSKA (reference sequence). This CDR3 spans 13 amino acids. The CDR3 region has the DNA TGCAGTGCCAAGACAGGGATAAGCTATGGCTACACCTTC. The encoded protein is CSAKTGISYGYTF.

V usage is TRBV10-3 and J usage is TRBJ2-1, with 8 bases aligning to TRBD2. The CDR3 totals 14 residues. In germline, CDR1 is ENHRY, CDR2 SYGVKD. V shed 2 bases and J 6 bases; nucleotides not matched to a gene: 3. The CDR3 bases are TGTGCCATCAGTGAGACTAGCGGAGGCAATGAGCAGTTCTTC. Amino acids: CAISETSGGNEQFF.